These 10 T cell receptor beta chains share one sample of origin, sequenced in a study of OX40 agonist ivuxolimab in advanced cancers. Assay: immunoSEQ multiplex PCR; the TCRdb copy retains only in-frame clones and omits some. This sample has roughly 76,000 clones; around 84% occur once, and the top ten carry 1.1%. Sequenced material: CD4+ or CD8+ T cells sorted from blood, taken in a trial of the OX40 agonist ivuxolimab. Receptors were obtained from an adult with an advanced solid tumor such as melanoma, head and neck, liver or kidney cancer.

V usage is TRBV19 and J usage is TRBJ1-2; maybe TRBD1 (6 bases). Germline lookup yields CDR1 LNHDA and CDR2 SQIVND (reference sequence). V was shortened by 5 bases and J by 0 bases, with 13 bases between the two germline ends. CDR3 size: 15 residues. In DNA, the CDR3 is TGTGCCAGTAGTGTCGACAGGATATCTAACTATGGCTACACCTTC. This gives the protein CASSVDRISNYGYTF.

This chain joins TRBV19 and TRBJ2-7, with D possibly matching TRBD2 (6 bases). The CDR3 totals 14 residues. With 3 bases removed from V and 4 bases from J, the gap between germline ends came to 13 bases. The germline V gene has CDR1 LNHDA and CDR2 SQIVND (reference sequence). CDR3 nucleotides: TGTGCCAGTAGTATTGGGGGGTTAGGGTACGAGCAGTACTTC. Protein product: CASSIGGLGYEQYF.

The chain recombines TRBV29-1 with TRBJ2-7; D call uncertain. Trimming took 6 bases from V and 2 from J, leaving 17 bases between them. The germline V gene has CDR1 SQVTM and CDR2 ANQGSEA. CDR3 length equals 14 residues. The CDR3 DNA is TGCAGCGTGCCCCCCGCCCGAGATACCTACGAGCAGTACTTC. It is translated as CSVPPARDTYEQYF.

DNA of the CDR3: TGCGCCAGCAGCTTATTTTCGGGGGGCCAAGAGACCCAGTACTTC. Translated, it gives CASSLFSGGQETQYF. The chain joins TRBV5-1 to TRBJ2-5, with 7 bases aligning to TRBD2. CDR1 is SGHRS, CDR2 YFSETQ, per germline. J gave up 1 base and V 2 bases, and 5 bases lay outside the gene matches. The CDR3 spans 15 residues.

The chain is built from TRBV6-6 and TRBJ1-2, with 7 positions matching TRBD1. This CDR3 has 12 residues. The trim removed 5 bases at V and 6 bases at J, leaving 3 bases unmatched. Looked up from germline, CDR1 is MNHNY and CDR2 is SVGAGI (reference sequence). CDR3 sequence reads: CASSRQGDGYTF. DNA for the CDR3: TGTGCCAGCAGTCGACAGGGCGATGGCTACACCTTC.

The rearrangement uses TRBV7-2 and TRBJ2-3, with a possible D match to TRBD1 (6 bases). The CDR3 consists of 15 residues. Germline V CDR1 and CDR2: SGHTA, FQGNSA. V was shortened by 5 bases and J by 5 bases, with 17 bases between the two germline ends. CDR3 in DNA: TGTGCCAGCAGCCCTGTTGGGGGCCAGGGAGATACGCAGTATTTT. Its protein product is CASSPVGGQGDTQYF.

The chain employs TRBV6-6 and TRBJ1-4, with D maybe TRBD1 (6 bases). Germline V CDR1 and CDR2: MNHNY, SVGAGI (reference sequence). The V gene lost 4 bases and the J gene lost 12 bases, with 12 bases spanning the gap. The CDR3 has 12 residues. The CDR3 DNA follows: TGTGCCAGCAGTTCCCAGGGGTTGGAACTGTTTTTT. The encoded protein is CASSSQGLELFF.

This clone was recorded a few times. The chain couples TRBV6-4 to TRBJ1-1, with a tentative D call TRBD1 (5 bases). The germline V gene encodes CDR1 MRHNA and CDR2 SNTAGT. The CDR3 contains 15 residues. V dropped 6 bases and J dropped 1 base, with 15 bases sitting between them. The CDR3, as DNA: TGTGCCAGCAGAACTCCGGGACCATCGAACACTGAAGCTTTCTTT. As protein: CASRTPGPSNTEAFF.

The chain recombines TRBV6-1 with TRBJ1-5; D gene uncertain. Per the germline V gene, CDR1 is MNHNS and CDR2 is SASEGT. The CDR3 runs to 12 residues. V was cut by 5 bases and J by 7 bases, with 9 bases left in between. For the CDR3, the DNA is TGTGCCAGCAGTCCCTTCCAGCAGCCCCAGCATTTT. Protein product: CASSPFQQPQHF.

In regard to this clone: Other DNA sequences in this specimen translate into the identical CDR3. The chain links TRBV18 to TRBJ2-3, with D unresolved. The germline CDR1 and CDR2 sequences are KGHSH and LQKENI. With 2 bases removed from V and 2 bases from J, the gap between germline ends came to 2 bases. This CDR3 is 12 amino acids long. DNA for the CDR3: TGTGCCAGCTCACCAAACACAGATACGCAGTATTTT. It translates to CASSPNTDTQYF.